The rows below give T cell receptor beta chains drawn from one sample of a study of T cell changes during pregnancy in multiple sclerosis. Assay used: immunoSEQ multiplex PCR; TCRdb lists only in-frame clones, some missing. This table holds 75,000 to 95,000 clones, around 93% found once. Sequenced here: peripheral blood, sampled before pregnancy. The receptor set was obtained from a female donor with multiple sclerosis, enrolled in a pregnancy study. The CDR3 runs from the conserved cysteine through the conserved F or W. The order of the fields is J gene, CDR3 length, D gene, V gene, clone size, CDR3 protein, CDR3 DNA. D genes are given only for firm matches. Not every row has a clone size; where given, it reads once, few, many or a size class.

j_call: TRBJ1-2; cdr3_length: 14; d_call: TRBD1; v_call: TRBV29-1; clone_size: NA; cdr3_aa: CSVDRAQASYGYTF; cdr3_nt: TGCAGCGTAGACAGGGCCCAAGCTTCCTATGGCTACACCTTC
j_call: TRBJ2-3; cdr3_length: 16; d_call: NA; v_call: TRBV4-1; clone_size: NA; cdr3_aa: CASSPGGGGGTDTQYF; cdr3_nt: TGCGCCAGCAGCCCGGGGGGAGGGGGAGGTACAGATACGCAGTATTTT
j_call: TRBJ1-2; cdr3_length: 13; d_call: NA; v_call: TRBV2; clone_size: once; cdr3_aa: CASEGSRGYGYTF; cdr3_nt: TGTGCCAGCGAAGGAAGCAGGGGCTATGGCTACACCTTC
j_call: TRBJ2-5; cdr3_length: 17; d_call: TRBD2; v_call: TRBV2; clone_size: NA; cdr3_aa: CASITEGTSGSQETQYF; cdr3_nt: TGTGCCAGCATCACGGAGGGAACTAGCGGGAGCCAAGAGACCCAGTACTTC
j_call: TRBJ1-2; cdr3_length: 16; d_call: NA; v_call: TRBV5-1; clone_size: NA; cdr3_aa: CASSLAPDRVNYGYTF; cdr3_nt: TGCGCCAGCAGCTTGGCCCCTGACCGGGTAAACTATGGCTACACCTTC
j_call: TRBJ2-7; cdr3_length: 15; d_call: NA; v_call: TRBV6-1; clone_size: NA; cdr3_aa: CASSELGGPIYEQYF; cdr3_nt: TGTGCCAGCAGTGAACTGGGGGGACCGATTTACGAGCAGTACTTC
j_call: TRBJ2-7; cdr3_length: 15; d_call: TRBD2; v_call: TRBV5-5; clone_size: NA; cdr3_aa: CASSYTGTRPYEQYF; cdr3_nt: TGTGCCAGCAGTTATACCGGGACTAGACCCTACGAGCAGTACTTC
j_call: TRBJ2-7; cdr3_length: 14; d_call: NA; v_call: TRBV19; clone_size: NA; cdr3_aa: CASRRVGSSYEQYF; cdr3_nt: TGTGCCAGTAGGCGGGTCGGGAGCTCCTACGAGCAGTACTTC
j_call: TRBJ2-1; cdr3_length: 13; d_call: TRBD2; v_call: TRBV5-1; clone_size: NA; cdr3_aa: CASSSGLVNEQFF; cdr3_nt: TGCGCCAGCAGCTCCGGACTAGTCAATGAGCAGTTCTTC
j_call: TRBJ1-2; cdr3_length: 13; d_call: TRBD1; v_call: TRBV2; clone_size: few; cdr3_aa: CAGTGLANYGYTF; cdr3_nt: TGTGCCGGGACAGGGCTCGCTAACTATGGCTACACCTTC
j_call: TRBJ2-7; cdr3_length: 14; d_call: TRBD2; v_call: TRBV28; clone_size: NA; cdr3_aa: CASFPPAGGYEQYF; cdr3_nt: TGTGCCAGCTTCCCCCCCGCGGGGGGCTACGAGCAGTACTTC
j_call: TRBJ2-7; cdr3_length: 12; d_call: NA; v_call: TRBV6-6; clone_size: NA; cdr3_aa: CASSPLGHEQYF; cdr3_nt: TGTGCCAGCAGCCCACTCGGTCACGAGCAGTACTTC
j_call: TRBJ2-5; cdr3_length: 13; d_call: NA; v_call: TRBV29-1; clone_size: once; cdr3_aa: CSVEAVGQETQYF; cdr3_nt: TGCAGCGTTGAAGCGGTCGGTCAAGAGACCCAGTACTTC
j_call: TRBJ1-2; cdr3_length: 14; d_call: TRBD1; v_call: TRBV5-1; clone_size: NA; cdr3_aa: CASSFETGGHGYTF; cdr3_nt: TGCGCCAGCAGCTTCGAGACAGGGGGCCATGGCTACACCTTC
j_call: TRBJ1-1; cdr3_length: 13; d_call: TRBD1; v_call: TRBV5-4; clone_size: once; cdr3_aa: CASSLQGSTEAFF; cdr3_nt: TGTGCCAGCAGCTTACAGGGGAGCACTGAAGCTTTCTTT
j_call: TRBJ2-7; cdr3_length: 11; d_call: NA; v_call: TRBV28; clone_size: NA; cdr3_aa: CASTGAYEQYF; cdr3_nt: TGTGCCAGCACAGGCGCCTACGAGCAGTACTTC
j_call: TRBJ1-1; cdr3_length: 15; d_call: TRBD1; v_call: TRBV5-8; clone_size: NA; cdr3_aa: CASRLTGTGNTEAFF; cdr3_nt: TGTGCCAGCAGGCTCACCGGGACAGGGAACACTGAAGCTTTCTTT
j_call: TRBJ1-3; cdr3_length: 17; d_call: TRBD1; v_call: TRBV27; clone_size: few; cdr3_aa: CASRARGQGNSGNTIYF; cdr3_nt: TGTGCCAGCAGGGCAAGGGGACAGGGAAACTCTGGAAACACCATATATTTT
j_call: TRBJ1-1; cdr3_length: 15; d_call: NA; v_call: TRBV10-3; clone_size: NA; cdr3_aa: CAISELAGTNTEAFF; cdr3_nt: TGTGCCATCAGTGAGTTGGCGGGGACGAACACTGAAGCTTTCTTT
j_call: TRBJ2-7; cdr3_length: 16; d_call: NA; v_call: TRBV7-9; clone_size: NA; cdr3_aa: CASSLENGRRAYEQYF; cdr3_nt: TGTGCCAGCAGCTTAGAGAATGGCAGGCGTGCCTACGAGCAGTACTTC
j_call: TRBJ2-2; cdr3_length: 16; d_call: TRBD2; v_call: TRBV18; clone_size: NA; cdr3_aa: CASSGSSGANTGELFF; cdr3_nt: TGTGCCAGCTCAGGGTCTAGCGGAGCGAACACCGGGGAGCTGTTTTTT
j_call: TRBJ2-1; cdr3_length: 15; d_call: NA; v_call: TRBV7-9; clone_size: NA; cdr3_aa: CASSLEATAYNEQFF; cdr3_nt: TGTGCCAGCAGCTTAGAAGCGACAGCCTACAATGAGCAGTTCTTC
j_call: TRBJ2-1; cdr3_length: 15; d_call: NA; v_call: TRBV7-3; clone_size: once; cdr3_aa: CASSLDGKRSDEQFF; cdr3_nt: TGTGCCAGCAGCTTGGACGGGAAGAGAAGCGATGAGCAGTTCTTC
j_call: TRBJ2-2; cdr3_length: 15; d_call: TRBD1; v_call: TRBV4-3; clone_size: NA; cdr3_aa: CASSQGDRVTGELFF; cdr3_nt: TGCGCCAGCAGCCAAGGCGACAGGGTCACCGGGGAGCTGTTTTTT
j_call: TRBJ2-1; cdr3_length: 10; d_call: NA; v_call: TRBV29-1; clone_size: NA; cdr3_aa: CSVTVNEQFF; cdr3_nt: TGCAGCGTCACGGTCAATGAGCAGTTCTTC
j_call: TRBJ1-1; cdr3_length: 15; d_call: NA; v_call: TRBV6-5; clone_size: NA; cdr3_aa: CASRPNGGGLTEAFF; cdr3_nt: TGTGCCAGCAGGCCTAACGGCGGGGGCCTCACTGAAGCTTTCTTT
j_call: TRBJ1-2; cdr3_length: 13; d_call: NA; v_call: TRBV5-1; clone_size: NA; cdr3_aa: CASSFESFYGYTF; cdr3_nt: TGCGCCAGCAGCTTTGAGTCATTCTATGGCTACACCTTC
j_call: TRBJ1-1; cdr3_length: 15; d_call: TRBD1; v_call: TRBV11-1; clone_size: NA; cdr3_aa: CASSLIKGAWTEAFF; cdr3_nt: TGTGCCAGCAGCCTGATAAAGGGGGCCTGGACTGAAGCTTTCTTT
j_call: TRBJ1-5; cdr3_length: 14; d_call: NA; v_call: TRBV2; clone_size: NA; cdr3_aa: CASSFQGPNQPQHF; cdr3_nt: TGTGCCAGCAGTTTTCAGGGGCCGAATCAGCCCCAGCATTTT
j_call: TRBJ1-1; cdr3_length: 15; d_call: NA; v_call: TRBV19; clone_size: NA; cdr3_aa: CASSLNGGHRTEAFF; cdr3_nt: TGTGCCAGTAGTCTCAATGGGGGCCATCGGACTGAAGCTTTCTTT
j_call: TRBJ2-1; cdr3_length: 15; d_call: TRBD2; v_call: TRBV5-5; clone_size: NA; cdr3_aa: CASSPPGLAGNEQFF; cdr3_nt: TGTGCCAGCAGCCCACCGGGACTAGCGGGAAATGAGCAGTTCTTC
j_call: TRBJ1-2; cdr3_length: 14; d_call: TRBD1; v_call: TRBV5-8; clone_size: NA; cdr3_aa: CASSLTEQGIGYTF; cdr3_nt: TGTGCCAGCAGCTTGACGGAACAGGGGATCGGCTACACCTTC
j_call: TRBJ2-7; cdr3_length: 14; d_call: TRBD2; v_call: TRBV30; clone_size: NA; cdr3_aa: CAWSLGGSLYEQYF; cdr3_nt: TGTGCCTGGAGCCTTGGCGGGAGCCTCTACGAGCAGTACTTC
j_call: TRBJ1-2; cdr3_length: 14; d_call: NA; v_call: TRBV7-2; clone_size: NA; cdr3_aa: CASSSTPANYGYTF; cdr3_nt: TGTGCCAGCAGTTCAACCCCGGCTAACTATGGCTACACCTTC
j_call: TRBJ2-5; cdr3_length: 16; d_call: TRBD2; v_call: TRBV28; clone_size: NA; cdr3_aa: CASSIGTSGSGKTQYF; cdr3_nt: TGTGCCAGCAGTATCGGGACTAGCGGGAGTGGGAAGACCCAGTACTTC